The clone carrying this T cell receptor (beta chain) was detected a few times. The target antigen is unknown. This sample is drawn from a study of blood T cells in healthy people across ages. The CDR3 has 13 residues. Trimming stripped 4 bases from V and 10 bases from J, with 11 bases between. Per germline, CDR1 MNHEY and CDR2 SVGAGI. Each donor supplied 7.5 to 10 milliliters of peripheral blood. Study-level results: Higher diversity, along with more naive CD4+ cells, distinguished long-lived donors from aged donors. Naive T cell percentage showed a strong correlation with TCR beta diversity. In the absence of known donor CMV status, changes in expanded clonotypes were possibly confounded.

Using a J-beta primer mix together with a sample-barcoded 5' primer, a second PCR was run for roughly 6 to 12 cycles. In TCRdb, the 5' RACE reads were re-called with MiXCR into one record per CDR3 protein. The repertoire holds approximately 800,000 distinct CDR3 sequences, about 62% seen once, with roughly 25% in the top ten. This TCR was recovered from a man aged 25 to 40 in good health. The specimen was blood. This chain uses TRBV6-5 with TRBJ1-6, with D maybe TRBD1 (6 bases). As DNA, the CDR3 is TGTGCCAGCAGTTCACAGGGTGGCTCACCCCTCCACTTT. Protein sequence: CASSSQGGSPLHF.